This T cell receptor beta chain was captured in a study of blood T cell repertoires in COVID-19. Study-level background: The samples span acute and convalescent COVID-19 from the United States, Italy and Spain. Sources were T cells, B-cell-depleted T cells, or PBMCs; the material itself was cDNA or gDNA.

Methods used by the authors: Estimation of nucleated cell counts was performed using reference gene primer amplification. Only in-frame clones appear in the TCRdb table, and some are missing; sequencing was by immunoSEQ multiplex PCR. V and J calls and clone size come straight from that table; D and trimming were deduced from the DNA. The data show a few hundred thousand clones, around nine tenths seen once. Per the germline V gene, CDR1 is KGHDR and CDR2 is SFDVKD. V was clipped by 4 bases and J by 1 base; unmatched bases: 2. This CDR3 is 14 amino acids long. The source is a man aged 45 to 65 with active or convalescent COVID-19. This chain links TRBV24-1 with TRBJ2-7; 8 bases are a match to TRBD1. The sample comprised peripheral blood. CDR3 DNA sequence: TGTGCCACCAGTGACCGGACAGGGTCCTACGAGCAGTACTTC. Translation: CATSDRTGSYEQYF.